This T cell receptor (beta chain) comes out of a study of T-cell reconstitution after alpha-beta-depleted transplantation in children. The germline gives CDR1 SQVTM, CDR2 ANQGSEA. J gave up 6 bases and V 6 bases, and 7 bases lay outside the gene matches. There are 12 residues in the CDR3. This clonotype was seen repeatedly, ten times or more. Its antigen remains unknown. Overall study results and limits: Reportedly, roughly two months post-transplant, alpha-beta T cells arose from several hundred expanded graft clones. When one year had passed after transplant, most T-cell counts and diversity came from newly produced T cells. Recipient T cells and thymic progenitors that survived gave rise to the high TCRbeta diversity observed at day 60 in some patients.

This sample's TCRbeta library carried unique molecular identifier barcodes. TCRdb reprocessed the PCR reads via MiXCR and lists one record per CDR3 protein. The table records about 260,000 distinct CDR3 sequences, less than 9% of them present only once. The material was PBMCs, mostly from graft donor cells, obtained 180 days after TCRalphabeta/CD19-depleted stem cell transplant. This rearrangement joins TRBV29-1 to TRBJ1-1, with 7 bases matching TRBD1. This TCR was sampled from a male patient aged 10 to 17 who had a stem cell transplant for acute lymphoblastic leukemia, so the T cells may come from the graft donor. CDR3 amino acids: CSVATGRAEAFF. In nucleotides, the CDR3 is TGCAGCGTAGCGACAGGGAGGGCTGAAGCTTTCTTT.